The 8 T cell receptor beta chains presented below share a single source sample, sequenced in a study of T-cell memory formation after mild COVID-19. MiXCR was run by TCRdb on the 5' RACE reads, yielding one entry per CDR3 protein. The sample records 470,000 or so distinct CDR3 sequences, around 25% being singletons. Material for sequencing was PBMCs or a T cell subset sorted from them (not recorded which). The receptors stem from an adult woman who had mild COVID-19 (a few samples of this study predate the infection). Cell type and time point are not known.

This chain joins TRBV5-1 and TRBJ1-2, with 9 bases aligning to TRBD1. The V and J ends lost 6 bases and 6 bases, in that order; junction bases with no gene match: 9. CDR3 size: 14 residues. Germline lookup yields CDR1 SGHRS and CDR2 YFSETQ. The CDR3 region is CASNPAGTGHGYTF. The CDR3 nucleotides read TGCGCCAGCAACCCGGCTGGGACAGGGCATGGCTACACCTTC.

This clonotype was seen a few times. The chain joins TRBV19 to TRBJ2-3; perhaps TRBD2 as D (6 bases). The CDR3 is 17 amino acids. Trimming removed 3 bases from V and 4 bases from J, with 20 bases in between. Germline assignment: CDR1 LNHDA and CDR2 SQIVND (reference sequence). This CDR3 reads CASSISVGRGGADTQYF. CDR3 sequence (DNA): TGTGCCAGTAGTATTTCGGTGGGTCGAGGCGGGGCAGATACGCAGTATTTT.

This clonotype appeared a few times. The chain is built from TRBV5-1 and TRBJ2-1; perhaps TRBD2 as D (5 bases). The CDR3 extends over 14 amino acids. Trimming took 3 bases from V and 8 from J, leaving 15 bases between them. CDR1 and CDR2 from the germline V gene are SGHRS and YFSETQ. This CDR3 is CASSSYSRGDEQFF. The DNA of the CDR3 is TGCGCCAGCAGCTCCTATAGCCGGGGAGATGAGCAGTTCTTC. The whole variable domain, remainder taken from reference TRBV5-1 and TRBJ2-1, is KAGVTQTPRYLIKTRGQQVTLSCSPISGHRSVSWYQQTPGQGLQFLFEYFSETQRNKGNFPGRFSGRQFSNSRSEMNVSTLELGDSALYLCASSSYSRGDEQFFGPGTRLTVL.

The chain joins TRBV25-1 to TRBJ2-5; tentative D call: TRBD1 (5 bases). The germline V gene encodes CDR1 MGHDK and CDR2 SYGVNS. The CDR3 has 14 amino acids. V lost 1 base and J lost 4, with 10 bases in between. The CDR3 nucleotides are TGTGCCAGCAGTGAATCGGCAGGGTTAGAGACCCAGTACTTC. The encoded protein is CASSESAGLETQYF. The variable domain in full, with the rest retrieved from reference TRBV25-1 and TRBJ2-5, is EADIYQTPRYLVIGTGKKITLECSQTMGHDKMYWYQQDPGMELHLIHYSYGVNSTEKGDLSSESTVSRIRTEHFPLTLESARPSHTSQYLCASSESAGLETQYFGPGTRLLVL.

This clonotype was seen more than once but under ten times. V and J are TRBV12-3 or TRBV12-4 and TRBJ1-5; D is ambiguous. V was clipped by 3 bases and J by 5 bases, with 11 bases between them. This CDR3 is built from 14 residues. The CDR3, as DNA: TGTGCCAGCAGTTTTGGTGGGAGTTATCAGCCCCAGCATTTT. This gives the protein CASSFGGSYQPQHF.

Only a few counts were recorded for this clonotype. J is TRBJ2-7 and V is TRBV30, with D unclear. Germline CDR1 GTSNPN, CDR2 SVGIG (reference sequence). This CDR3 comprises 13 residues. The V and J ends lost 0 bases and 1 base respectively, with 7 bases between them. The CDR3: CAWSVQSSYEQYF. The CDR3 DNA reads TGTGCCTGGAGTGTACAGTCTTCCTACGAGCAGTACTTC.

The chain links TRBV7-3 to TRBJ2-1; perhaps TRBD2 as D (5 bases). The ends were cut back, 5 bases at V and 5 bases at J, with 16 bases in the middle. The germline V gene has CDR1 SGHTA and CDR2 FQGTGA. This CDR3 has 15 amino acids. The CDR3 nucleotides are TGTGCCAGCAGCACGAAGGACTGGGGAGACAATGAGCAGTTCTTC. Amino acids: CASSTKDWGDNEQFF.

V gene TRBV7-9 combines with J gene TRBJ2-3, with 9 nucleotides matching TRBD1. The CDR3 covers 17 residues. J was trimmed by 3 bases and V by 4 bases; bases with no gene match: 11. The germline CDR1 and CDR2 sequences are SEHNR and FQNEAQ (reference sequence). The CDR3 spells CASSSPLGTGITDTQYF. The CDR3 DNA follows: TGTGCCAGCAGCTCCCCCCTGGGGACAGGGATTACAGATACGCAGTATTTT. Complete variable domain (other parts from reference TRBV7-9 and TRBJ2-3): DTGVSQNPRHKITKRGQNVTFRCDPISEHNRLYWYRQTLGQGPEFLTYFQNEAQLEKSRLLSDRFSAERPKGSFSTLEIQRTEQGDSAMYLCASSSPLGTGITDTQYFGPGTRLTVL.